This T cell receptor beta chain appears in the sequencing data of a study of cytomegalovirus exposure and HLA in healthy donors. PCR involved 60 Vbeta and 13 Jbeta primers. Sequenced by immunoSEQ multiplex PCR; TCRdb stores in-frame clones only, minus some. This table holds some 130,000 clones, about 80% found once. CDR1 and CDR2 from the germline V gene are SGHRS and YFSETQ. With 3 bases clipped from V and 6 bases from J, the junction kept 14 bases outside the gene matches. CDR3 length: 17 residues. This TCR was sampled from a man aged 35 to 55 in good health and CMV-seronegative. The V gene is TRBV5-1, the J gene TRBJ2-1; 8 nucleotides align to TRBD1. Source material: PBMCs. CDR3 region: CASSSGTGGLVVNEQFF. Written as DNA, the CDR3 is TGCGCCAGCAGCTCGGGCACAGGGGGATTGGTAGTCAATGAGCAGTTCTTC.